The sequence of this T cell receptor beta chain was determined in a study of cytomegalovirus exposure and HLA in healthy donors. The PCR ran on 60 Vbeta and 13 Jbeta primers. Data came from immunoSEQ multiplex PCR; TCRdb stores just in-frame clones and leaves some out. Among fewer than 250,000 clones, roughly 80% were seen once, and the ten largest hold around 0.38%. The CDR3 extends over 15 amino acids. Trimming removed 7 bases from V and 2 bases from J; junction bases left unmatched: 4. Germline V gene lookup returns CDR1 SQVTM and CDR2 ANQGSEA. Findings of the study overall: A list of 150 to 200 TCR beta chains associated with cytomegalovirus was given.

As for this clone: Antigen unknown.

This receptor was taken from a male donor in good health and CMV-seropositive. The sequenced sample consisted of PBMCs. V is TRBV29-1 and J is TRBJ2-2; 13 nucleotides align to TRBD2. The CDR3 sequence: CSAGTSGANTGELFF. CDR3 in DNA: TGCAGCGCCGGGACTAGCGGGGCCAACACCGGGGAGCTGTTTTTT.